The rows below give T cell receptor beta chains drawn from one sample of a study of CD8 T cells in ankylosing spondylitis. One entry per CDR3 protein, called by TCRdb with MiXCR from the 5' RACE reads. The data show 390,000 or so distinct CDR3 sequences, 20% to 25% seen once. Material for sequencing was blood, either unsorted or a sorted T cell fraction (not recorded which). The origin of the receptors is a male donor with ankylosing spondylitis. The CDR3 runs from the conserved cysteine through the conserved F or W. The order of the fields is V gene, clone size, D gene, J gene, CDR3 length, CDR3 protein. D genes are given only for firm matches. For some rows the clone size is stated as once, few or many, or as a class when expanded; others skip it.

V: TRBV29-1; size: .; D: .; J: TRBJ2-3; length: 13; CDR3: CSVSAGFTDTQYF
V: TRBV11-3; size: .; D: .; J: TRBJ2-7; length: 14; CDR3: CASGKQGISYEQYF
V: TRBV12-3/TRBV12-4; size: few; D: .; J: TRBJ1-1; length: 14; CDR3: CASSSGPHPTEAFF
V: TRBV6-2/TRBV6-3; size: .; D: .; J: TRBJ2-3; length: 12; CDR3: CASTNRRSSQYF
V: TRBV29-1; size: .; D: TRBD1; J: TRBJ1-3; length: 13; CDR3: CSGGTVPGNTIYF
V: TRBV24-1; size: .; D: .; J: TRBJ2-3; length: 13; CDR3: CATSDLVTDTQYF
V: TRBV28; size: .; D: TRBD1; J: TRBJ1-2; length: 15; CDR3: CASRGVGQGSLGYTF
V: TRBV3-1; size: .; D: TRBD2; J: TRBJ2-1; length: 15; CDR3: CASSYGLGQGNEQFF
V: TRBV28; size: few; D: TRBD1; J: TRBJ1-3; length: 14; CDR3: CAIGQAALGGTIYF
V: TRBV20-1; size: .; D: TRBD1; J: TRBJ1-5; length: 13; CDR3: CSVFGQGNQPQHF
V: TRBV18; size: few; D: TRBD1; J: TRBJ2-2; length: 16; CDR3: CASSPRQGFNTGELFF
V: TRBV20-1; size: .; D: .; J: TRBJ1-6; length: 17; CDR3: CSARVPRVGYYNSPLHF